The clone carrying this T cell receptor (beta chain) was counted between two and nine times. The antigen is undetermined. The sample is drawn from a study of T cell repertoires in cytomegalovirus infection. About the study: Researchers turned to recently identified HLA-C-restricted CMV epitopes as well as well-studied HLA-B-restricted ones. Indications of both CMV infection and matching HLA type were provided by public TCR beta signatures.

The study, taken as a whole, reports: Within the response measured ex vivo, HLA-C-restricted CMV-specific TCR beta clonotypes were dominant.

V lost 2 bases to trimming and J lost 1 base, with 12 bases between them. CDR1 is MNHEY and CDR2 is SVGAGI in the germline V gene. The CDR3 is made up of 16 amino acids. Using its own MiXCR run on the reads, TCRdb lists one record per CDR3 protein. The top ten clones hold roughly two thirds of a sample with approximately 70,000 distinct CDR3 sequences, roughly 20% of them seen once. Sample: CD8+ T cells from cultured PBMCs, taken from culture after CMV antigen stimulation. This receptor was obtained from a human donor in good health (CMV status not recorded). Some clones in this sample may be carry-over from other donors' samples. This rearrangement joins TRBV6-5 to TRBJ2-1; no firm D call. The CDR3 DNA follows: TGTGCCAGCAGTTACCTGTCGCGTATATCCTACAATGAGCAGTTCTTC. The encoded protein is CASSYLSRISYNEQFF.